Described below is a single T cell receptor beta chain sequence and its context. What it binds is unknown. The data belong to a study of chemoradiotherapy in HPV16-positive cancers. Study-wide points: Functional assays defining HPV-specific T cells used only a couple of HPV16-positive patients. Candidate HPV-specific clones and E7-related TCR motifs grew in tumor during treatment.

Clones were read by immunoSEQ multiplex PCR, and TCRdb kept only the in-frame ones, dropping some. The repertoire holds about 24,000 clones, with over 75% as singletons. The germline CDR1 and CDR2 sequences are SGHRS and YFSETQ. The CDR3 consists of 16 residues. The V end lost 5 bases, the J end lost 5 bases, and 23 bases lay between the germline ends. The sample consisted of blood, taken from a patient who underwent chemoradiotherapy. The TCR originated in a human donor with HPV-associated anogenital cancer. This chain links TRBV5-1 with TRBJ2-7, with D possibly called TRBD1 or TRBD2 (5 bases each). The CDR3 here is CASSWGPTGTTNEQYF. The CDR3 DNA is TGCGCCAGCAGTTGGGGACCTACCGGGACCACAAACGAGCAGTACTTC.